These T cell receptor beta chains were read from a single sample in a study of siplizumab effects on memory and regulatory T cells. Generated by immunoSEQ multiplex PCR, the TCRdb table keeps only in-frame clones and is missing some. The sample carries 70,000 or so clones, roughly nine tenths recorded once. Sequenced input: CD8+ T cells sorted from blood. These receptors originate from a human donor in good health. Both conserved end residues are part of each CDR3. Fields, in order: clone size, V gene, D gene, J gene, CDR3 protein, CDR3 DNA. D genes are given only for firm matches. The listing skips clone size in some rows; elsewhere it reads once, few, many or a size class.

clone_size: few
v_call: TRBV7-6
d_call: NA
j_call: TRBJ1-1
cdr3_aa: CASLGNTEAFF
cdr3_nt: TGTGCCAGCTTAGGGAACACTGAAGCTTTCTTT

clone_size: few
v_call: TRBV10-3
d_call: NA
j_call: TRBJ2-1
cdr3_aa: CAIASSYNEQFF
cdr3_nt: TGTGCCATTGCGAGCTCCTACAATGAGCAGTTCTTC

clone_size: NA
v_call: TRBV30
d_call: TRBD2
j_call: TRBJ2-1
cdr3_aa: CAWSVGLAYNEQFF
cdr3_nt: TGTGCCTGGAGTGTGGGACTAGCGTACAATGAGCAGTTCTTC

clone_size: NA
v_call: TRBV29-1
d_call: NA
j_call: TRBJ2-2
cdr3_aa: CSVAYSGRGGGELFF
cdr3_nt: TGCAGCGTTGCCTATAGCGGAAGAGGTGGCGGGGAGCTGTTTTTT

clone_size: NA
v_call: TRBV6-4
d_call: TRBD2
j_call: TRBJ2-1
cdr3_aa: CASSTLSGGAYEQFF
cdr3_nt: TGTGCCAGCAGTACCCTGTCGGGGGGGGCCTATGAGCAGTTCTTC

clone_size: NA
v_call: TRBV29-1
d_call: TRBD1
j_call: TRBJ2-2
cdr3_aa: CSVEDTGDYTGELFF
cdr3_nt: TGCAGCGTTGAAGATACAGGGGATTACACCGGGGAGCTGTTTTTT

clone_size: NA
v_call: TRBV18
d_call: TRBD1
j_call: TRBJ1-4
cdr3_aa: CASSPRGTAINEKLFF
cdr3_nt: TGTGCCAGCTCACCACGCGGGACAGCGATTAATGAAAAACTGTTTTTT

clone_size: NA
v_call: TRBV2
d_call: TRBD1
j_call: TRBJ1-5
cdr3_aa: CASRGSRGGGTSEPQHF
cdr3_nt: TGTGCCAGCAGGGGTAGTCGCGGAGGGGGCACCTCAGAGCCCCAGCATTTT

clone_size: NA
v_call: TRBV7-6
d_call: NA
j_call: TRBJ1-2
cdr3_aa: CASSFEGRGDYGYTF
cdr3_nt: TGTGCCAGCAGCTTTGAAGGGAGAGGGGACTATGGCTACACCTTC

clone_size: NA
v_call: TRBV6-5
d_call: NA
j_call: TRBJ2-1
cdr3_aa: CASSTRSTYNEQFF
cdr3_nt: TGTGCCAGCAGTACGCGAAGTACCTACAATGAGCAGTTCTTC

clone_size: NA
v_call: TRBV15
d_call: TRBD1
j_call: TRBJ1-5
cdr3_aa: CATSTGQGPHQPQHF
cdr3_nt: TGTGCCACCAGCACGGGACAGGGGCCCCATCAGCCCCAGCATTTT

clone_size: NA
v_call: TRBV7-9
d_call: NA
j_call: TRBJ1-4
cdr3_aa: CASSLVSGAANEKLFF
cdr3_nt: TGTGCCAGCAGCTTAGTTTCGGGTGCAGCTAATGAAAAACTGTTTTTT

clone_size: NA
v_call: TRBV13
d_call: NA
j_call: TRBJ2-1
cdr3_aa: CASSQEAQSSYNEQFF
cdr3_nt: TGCGCCAGCAGCCAAGAGGCCCAGAGCTCCTACAATGAGCAGTTCTTC

clone_size: NA
v_call: TRBV27
d_call: NA
j_call: TRBJ2-6
cdr3_aa: CASSSWREAPSGANVLTF
cdr3_nt: TGTGCCAGCAGTTCGTGGAGGGAGGCCCCCTCTGGGGCCAACGTCCTGACTTTC

clone_size: NA
v_call: TRBV27
d_call: TRBD2
j_call: TRBJ2-1
cdr3_aa: CASSWGGNEQFF
cdr3_nt: TGTGCCAGCAGTTGGGGGGGGAATGAGCAGTTCTTC

clone_size: NA
v_call: TRBV7-9
d_call: TRBD1
j_call: TRBJ2-5
cdr3_aa: CASSPLGGVETQYF
cdr3_nt: TGTGCCAGCAGCCCCCTAGGGGGCGTTGAGACCCAGTACTTC

clone_size: NA
v_call: TRBV28
d_call: TRBD2
j_call: TRBJ2-5
cdr3_aa: CASSLGTSGRVKETQYF
cdr3_nt: TGTGCCAGCAGTTTAGGGACTAGCGGGAGGGTCAAAGAGACCCAGTACTTC

clone_size: few
v_call: TRBV6-4
d_call: NA
j_call: TRBJ1-1
cdr3_aa: CASRGTGRMNTEAFF
cdr3_nt: TGTGCCAGCAGAGGTACAGGACGGATGAACACTGAAGCTTTCTTT

clone_size: NA
v_call: TRBV6-5
d_call: TRBD1
j_call: TRBJ1-1
cdr3_aa: CASSPDRAGAFF
cdr3_nt: TGTGCCAGCAGTCCGGACAGGGCGGGAGCTTTCTTT

clone_size: NA
v_call: TRBV27
d_call: NA
j_call: TRBJ1-2
cdr3_aa: CASSLSGGMFGYTF
cdr3_nt: TGTGCCAGCAGTTTATCGGGGGGCATGTTTGGCTACACCTTC

clone_size: NA
v_call: TRBV27
d_call: NA
j_call: TRBJ2-7
cdr3_aa: CASSLASSAPEQYF
cdr3_nt: TGTGCCAGCAGTCTAGCATCCTCGGCCCCCGAGCAGTACTTC

clone_size: NA
v_call: TRBV7-9
d_call: TRBD1
j_call: TRBJ2-2
cdr3_aa: CASSFPGTDDTGELFF
cdr3_nt: TGTGCCAGCAGCTTCCCCGGGACAGATGACACCGGGGAGCTGTTTTTT

clone_size: NA
v_call: TRBV9
d_call: NA
j_call: TRBJ1-5
cdr3_aa: CASGSGTPGQPQHF
cdr3_nt: TGTGCCAGCGGGTCCGGGACCCCAGGTCAGCCCCAGCATTTT

clone_size: once
v_call: TRBV2
d_call: NA
j_call: TRBJ1-2
cdr3_aa: CASSESVGRVFGNGYTF
cdr3_nt: TGTGCCAGCAGTGAAAGCGTGGGCAGGGTGTTCGGAAATGGCTACACCTTC

clone_size: once
v_call: TRBV7-9
d_call: NA
j_call: TRBJ1-1
cdr3_aa: CASSPRREGTEAFF
cdr3_nt: TGTGCCAGCAGCCCCAGACGCGAGGGGACTGAAGCTTTCTTT

clone_size: NA
v_call: TRBV19
d_call: TRBD1
j_call: TRBJ1-2
cdr3_aa: CASRAQGAGYGYTF
cdr3_nt: TGTGCCAGTAGGGCACAGGGGGCCGGCTATGGCTACACCTTC

clone_size: NA
v_call: TRBV7-9
d_call: NA
j_call: TRBJ2-1
cdr3_aa: CASSLGPYEQFF
cdr3_nt: TGTGCCAGCAGCTTAGGCCCTTATGAGCAGTTCTTC

clone_size: NA
v_call: TRBV10-3
d_call: NA
j_call: TRBJ2-7
cdr3_aa: CAISATEATYEQYF
cdr3_nt: TGTGCCATCAGTGCGACAGAGGCTACCTACGAGCAGTACTTC